Below, 15 T cell receptor beta chains from the same sample are listed, as sequenced in a study of radiotherapy plus CTLA-4 blockade in lung cancer. Profiling relied on immunoSEQ multiplex PCR, and the TCRdb table lists in-frame clones only, not all of them. Here the sample spans some 37,000 clones, roughly 72% being singletons. Sequences were derived from peripheral blood, sampled from a patient treated with radiotherapy plus ipilimumab. These receptors were taken from a human donor with non-small cell lung cancer who had stable disease on radiotherapy plus ipilimumab.

This clone has a count of ten or more. The CDR3 sequence is CASSLTGAGANVLTF. The CDR3 DNA follows: TGTGCCAGCAGCTTAACAGGGGCTGGGGCCAACGTCCTGACTTTC. This sequence joins TRBV5-6 and TRBJ2-6, with 7 bases matching TRBD1. The J segment lost 2 bases and the V segment lost 2 bases, leaving 1 base of the junction unmatched. Germline assignment: CDR1 SGHDT and CDR2 YYEEEE. This CDR3 contains 15 residues. The full variable domain, completed using reference TRBV5-6 and TRBJ2-6, is DAGVTQSPTHLIKTRGQQVTLRCSPKSGHDTVSWYQQALGQGPQFIFQYYEEEERQRGNFPDRFSGHQFPNYSSELNVNALLLGDSALYLCASSLTGAGANVLTFGAGSRLTVL.

The V call is TRBV2, the J call TRBJ1-5; D not resolved. CDR3 length equals 15 residues. CDR1 and CDR2 from the germline V gene are SNHLY and FYNNEI. The V end was cut by 4 bases, the J end by 1 base, with 11 bases between. CDR3 bases: TGTGCCAGCAGTGGAGCCGGACTGAGCAATCAGCCCCAGCATTTT. This encodes CASSGAGLSNQPQHF.

The chain combines TRBV6-4 with TRBJ2-5; TRBD2 aligns across 8 bases. The CDR3 consists of 17 residues. In germline, CDR1 is MRHNA, CDR2 SNTAGT. The J segment lost 5 bases and the V segment lost 2 bases, leaving 13 bases of the junction unmatched. The CDR3 nucleotides are TGTGCCAGCAGTGACCCGGAGGTTAGCGGGACCCGTGAGACCCAGTACTTC. Amino acid sequence: CASSDPEVSGTRETQYF.

The chain joins TRBV10-2 to TRBJ1-2; 8 bases agree with TRBD1. V gave up 5 bases and J gave up 3 bases; unmatched junction bases: 11. The CDR3 loop spans 16 amino acids. Germline V gene lookup returns CDR1 WSHSY and CDR2 SAAADI. CDR3 protein: CASSLDRDKEYYGYTF. The CDR3 DNA is TGCGCCAGCAGTCTGGACAGGGATAAGGAGTACTATGGCTACACCTTC.

J is TRBJ1-2 and V is TRBV19; TRBD1 might be the D (6 bases). The V and J ends lost 4 bases and 7 bases respectively, with 10 bases between them. The germline V gene has CDR1 LNHDA and CDR2 SQIVND (reference sequence). This CDR3 region has 12 residues. CDR3 sequence reads: CASSRTATGYTF. In DNA form, the CDR3 reads TGTGCCAGTAGTAGGACAGCAACTGGCTACACCTTC.

This sequence joins TRBV4-1 and TRBJ2-7, with D possibly being TRBD2 (6 bases). The germline gives CDR1 MGHRA, CDR2 YSYEKL. This CDR3 region has 14 residues. V lost 4 bases to trimming and J lost 3 bases, with 13 bases between them. CDR3 coding DNA: TGCGCCAGCAGCCGCAGGGACTTGGACTACGAGCAGTACTTC. Its protein product is CASSRRDLDYEQYF.

This chain connects TRBV10-1 to TRBJ1-1, with D tentatively TRBD1 (5 bases). The germline CDR1 and CDR2 sequences are WNHNN and SYGVQD (reference sequence). This CDR3 is 15 amino acids long. The V end was cut by 0 bases, the J end by 0 bases, with 8 bases between. The CDR3 nucleotides read TGCGCCAGCAGTGAGTCGGCAGGGATGAACACTGAAGCTTTCTTT. The encoded protein is CASSESAGMNTEAFF.

This clone was seen a single time. This chain uses TRBV5-1 with TRBJ1-4, with 9 bases that match TRBD1. The CDR3 totals 14 residues. After removal of 5 bases from V and 8 bases from J, the junction contained 7 bases not matched to a gene. The germline V gene encodes CDR1 SGHRS and CDR2 YFSETQ. The CDR3 nucleotides are TGCGCCAGCAGGTCAACAGGGGGCGGAGAAAAACTGTTTTTT. This codes for CASRSTGGGEKLFF. Based on the CDR3 plus reference TRBV5-1 and TRBJ1-4, the full variable domain is KAGVTQTPRYLIKTRGQQVTLSCSPISGHRSVSWYQQTPGQGLQFLFEYFSETQRNKGNFPGRFSGRQFSNSRSEMNVSTLELGDSALYLCASRSTGGGEKLFFGSGTQLSVL.

The chain joins TRBV19 to TRBJ1-2, with TRBD1 as a possible D gene (5 bases). V was trimmed by 8 bases and J by 0 bases, leaving 19 bases between them. The CDR3 totals 16 residues. Looked up from germline, CDR1 is LNHDA and CDR2 is SQIVND (reference sequence). The chain's CDR3 is CASCRDPGEANYGYTF. The CDR3, as DNA: TGTGCCAGTTGCCGGGACCCGGGGGAAGCTAACTATGGCTACACCTTC.

The chain uses TRBV29-1 and TRBJ1-2; D may be TRBD1 (6 bases). There are 12 residues in the CDR3. Germline loops: CDR1 SQVTM, CDR2 ANQGSEA. V lost 4 bases and J 4 bases, leaving 10 bases between the germline ends. CDR3 sequence (DNA): TGCAGCGTTGGGACAGTCGGCTATGGCTACACCTTC. Protein sequence: CSVGTVGYGYTF.

CDR3: CSVSVPDRGYEQYF. CDR3 DNA: TGCAGCGTCTCCGTCCCGGACAGAGGTTACGAGCAGTACTTC. The chain links TRBV29-1 to TRBJ2-7, with D perhaps TRBD1 (6 bases). The V end lost 6 bases, the J end lost 4 bases, and 19 bases lay between the germline ends. CDR1 and CDR2 (germline): SQVTM, ANQGSEA. The CDR3 extends over 14 amino acids.

CDR3 nucleotide sequence: TGTGCCAGCTCACCACCGGAGGGGACGAACACTGAAGCTTTCTTT. Translated, it gives CASSPPEGTNTEAFF. The rearrangement uses TRBV18 and TRBJ1-1; TRBD1 is a possible D gene (5 bases). Germline CDR1 KGHSH, CDR2 LQKENI. Trimming took off 0 bases at V and 1 base at J, with 9 bases between the two ends. The CDR3 runs to 15 residues. The variable domain in full, with the rest retrieved from reference TRBV18 and TRBJ1-1, is NAGVMQNPRHLVRRRGQEARLRCSPMKGHSHVYWYRQLPEEGLKFMVYLQKENIIDESGMPKERFSAEFPKEGPSILRIQQVVRGDSAAYFCASSPPEGTNTEAFFGQGTRLTVV.

The chain carries TRBV14 and TRBJ2-5, with D perhaps TRBD1 (5 bases). The CDR3 totals 16 residues. V shed 0 bases and J shed 4 bases, with 15 bases lying between them. Germline CDR1 and CDR2: SGHDN and FVKESK. The CDR3 loop is CASSQETARARETQYF. The CDR3 coding sequence is TGTGCCAGCAGCCAAGAGACAGCCAGGGCGCGAGAGACCCAGTACTTC.

In its sample, this clone was seen a few times. The DNA of the CDR3 is TGTGCTAGTGGTTTGGTGCCGGGCTATGGCTACACCTTC. Amino acids: CASGLVPGYGYTF. V and J are TRBV12-5 and TRBJ1-2, with no clear D. The V end lost 0 bases, the J end lost 4 bases, and 6 bases lay between the germline ends. This CDR3 is built from 13 residues. CDR1 and CDR2 from the germline V gene are LGHNT and FRNRAP.

This clone was recorded only once. The chain carries TRBV9 and TRBJ2-3; 13 bases fit TRBD2. Germline-derived CDR1 and CDR2 are SGDLS and YYNGEE. Losses at the gene ends were 4 bases for V and 5 bases for J; bases not matched to a gene: 4. The CDR3 is 15 residues long. CDR3 sequence (DNA): TGTGCCAGCAGCCTGGGACTAGCGGGGTTAGATACGCAGTATTTT. It is translated as CASSLGLAGLDTQYF.